This T cell receptor (beta chain) was retrieved from a study of cytotoxic CD8 clonotypes in ibrutinib-treated CLL (dated by TCRdb to the early 2020s). The study in broad terms: The cohort had 11 to 12 relapsed/refractory and about 15 treatment-naive patients; about 17 were IGHV unmutated. Partial responses were observed in 24 patients and complete responses in 2; after a median follow-up of 68 months, remission was maintained in 14 patients and progression was observed in approximately 12. Samples at response were collected after a median of around twelve months of treatment, with a range of about 6 to 40 months. Samples averaged 255,043 productive templates and approximately 100,000 productive rearrangements. Longitudinal samples were available for about 30% of the 86 trial participants. Cryopreserved peripheral blood mononuclear cells were collected before treatment, at response, and at either disease progression or sustained remission. Every sample from remission and from progressive disease was obtained while the patients were still on ibrutinib.

What the authors observed across the whole study: An increase in clonality was observed at ibrutinib response, with clonality remaining stable during sustained remission and falling back toward baseline at progression. At baseline, clonality was higher than in age-matched healthy donors and showed a strong correlation with circulating CD8+ T-cell counts. Public clonotypes were rare and either shrank or stayed stable during treatment, and the rise in clonality at ibrutinib response reflected expansion of private clonotypes. Sampling times were not matched between sustained-remission and progressing patients, and lymph node repertoires were not studied.

This specimen's time point label, interpreted: about a year on ibrutinib. For TCR beta library preparation, 1.5 to 2 micrograms of genomic DNA was extracted from cryopreserved PBMCs. Longitudinal blood samples from CLL patients on ibrutinib monotherapy underwent high-throughput TCR beta sequencing. The patients were enrolled in a single-center, open-label phase 2 trial of ibrutinib monotherapy. A word on this clone: Its recognized antigen is unknown. No much larger clonotype is one base removed from it; base qualities were not supplied.

Sequences MDHEN (CDR1) and SYDVKM (CDR2) are obtained from the germline V gene. Measured from the cysteine to the phenylalanine, the CDR3 is 12 residues long. The DNA shown is the 36-base CDR3, in frame from base 1. Trimming costs V 5 bases and J 4 bases, and their ends lie 8 bases apart. The goal of deep resolution MiSeq sequencing was a depth between 1 in 1 million and 1 in 200,000 T cells, and coverage averaged 10x per clonotype. The immunoSEQ hsTCRB Kit was used to generate TCR beta libraries. In the paper's pipeline: Data were analyzed with ImmunoSEQ Data Assistant and ImmunoSEQ Analyzer, with V, D and J genes assigned per IMGT definitions. Clonality, with values ranging from 0 to 1, was calculated as one minus the normalized Shannon entropy of productive rearrangement frequencies. Public clonotype analysis was restricted to overrepresented clonotypes comprising at least 0.05% of each patient's repertoire. Repertoires from some twelve age-matched healthy donors in immuneACCESS were used as clonality controls. TCRdb took this table from immuneACCESS and kept in-frame rearrangements with V and J called. Such tables lack part of the clones; where checked against another copy, unresolved V genes explain under half of the gap, and the rest is unexplained. V and J calls and clone size come straight from that table; D and trimming were deduced from the DNA. Recorded for this sample are approximately 140,000 clones; 60% to 80% of them occurred a single time. The ten largest clonotypes hold 25% to 35% of the sample.

The rearranged segments are TRBV28 and TRBJ1-1; the D gene remains uncertain. The clonotype comes from a human donor with chronic lymphocytic leukemia. This material consisted of PBMCs, taken after 12 months of ibrutinib treatment. The CDR3 here reads CASSRTVTEAFF. DNA sequence: TGTGCCAGCAGTAGAACGGTCACTGAAGCTTTCTTT. With all but the CDR3 taken from the reference TRBV28 and TRBJ1-1 genes, the full variable domain is: DVKVTQSSRYLVKRTGEKVFLECVQDMDHENMFWYRQDPGLGLRLIYFSYDVKMKEKGDIPEGYSVSREKKERFSLILESASTNQTSMYLCASSRTVTEAFFGQGTRLTVV.